This T cell receptor beta chain was recorded in a study of technical replicates of blood from a handful of donors. The CDR3 sequence is 12 residues long. V shed 4 bases and J shed 0 bases, with 7 bases lying between them. The germline V gene has CDR1 SQVTM and CDR2 ANQGSEA. The table came from immunoSEQ multiplex PCR; TCRdb's copy has only in-frame clones and leaves some out. Of approximately 50,000 clones detected, approximately 86% appear once; the ten largest clones hold roughly 5.2%. This TCR was sampled from a human donor in good health. Some clones in this sample may be carry-over from other donors' samples. Specimen: PBMCs. The chain employs TRBV29-1 and TRBJ2-7; unclear D gene. CDR3 DNA sequence: TGCAGCGTTGCTCGAGACTCCTACGAGCAGTACTTC. Its translation is CSVARDSYEQYF.